This T cell receptor (beta chain) came from a study of blood T cell repertoires in COVID-19. Study at large: Nucleic acid was either cDNA or gDNA, and it came from T cells, B-cell-depleted T cells, or PBMCs.

CDR3 size: 14 residues. The V gene lost 6 bases and the J gene lost 2 bases, with 13 bases spanning the gap. CDR1 MNHEY and CDR2 SVGAGI come from the germline V gene. Generated by immunoSEQ multiplex PCR, the TCRdb table keeps only in-frame clones and is missing some. The data hold about 260,000 clones, with about 90% observed a single time. The clonotype was recovered from a woman aged 45-65 years with acute or convalescent COVID-19. Sequences were obtained from peripheral blood. The V and J genes are TRBV6-5 and TRBJ1-2; the D gene is possibly TRBD1 (5 bases). As DNA, the CDR3 is TGTGCCAGCAGCCCACAGGCCTCCAACTATGGCTACACCTTC. This translates into CASSPQASNYGYTF.